Included here is one T cell receptor beta chain sequence, with context. Its cognate antigen is unknown. At one end, the junction sequence differs from germline, possibly due to a read error. The data were taken from a study of graft-versus-host responses after intestinal transplantation. Points from the study as a whole: Subjects displaying graft-donor T cell macrochimerism possessed elevated graft-versus-host to host-versus-graft clonal ratios inside allografts. GvH clones were identified in recipient marrow, with some first appearing in ileum or blood.

The graft tissue was processed, and this released both intraepithelial and lamina propria lymphocytes. This CDR3 is built from 15 residues. Germline-derived CDR1 and CDR2 are SGHAT and FQDESV (reference sequence). This table comes from immunoSEQ multiplex PCR, and its TCRdb copy is limited to in-frame clones, with some not included. The sample has tens of thousands of clones; around nine tenths are singletons. The source material was ileum tissue, sampled less than 400 days after transplant. This chain joins TRBV11-1 and TRBJ2-1, with 7 bases that match TRBD2. The sequence was collected from a human patient who received an intestinal transplant, so some T cells may come from the graft donor. The CDR3 protein is CASSPTSAGFNGQFF. In DNA form, the CDR3 reads TGTGCCAGCAGCCCAACTAGCGCCGGCTTCAATGGGCAGTTCTTC.